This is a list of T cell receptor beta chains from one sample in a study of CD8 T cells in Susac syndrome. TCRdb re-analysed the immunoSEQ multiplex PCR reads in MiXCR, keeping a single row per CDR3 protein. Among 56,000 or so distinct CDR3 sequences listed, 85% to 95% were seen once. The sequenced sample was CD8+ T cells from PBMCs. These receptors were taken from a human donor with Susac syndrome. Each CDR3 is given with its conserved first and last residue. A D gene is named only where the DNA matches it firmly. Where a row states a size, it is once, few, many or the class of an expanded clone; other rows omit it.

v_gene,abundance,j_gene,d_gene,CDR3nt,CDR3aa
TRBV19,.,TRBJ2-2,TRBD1,TGTGCCAGTAGTCCGGGACAGGGTTTTGTCACCGGGGAGCTGTTTTTT,CASSPGQGFVTGELFF
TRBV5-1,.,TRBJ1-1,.,TGCGCCAGCAGCCCCAGGATAGGGGAGGGGTATGAAGCTTTCTTT,CASSPRIGEGYEAFF
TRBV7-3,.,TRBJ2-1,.,TGTGCCAGCAGCTTAACCCTGGGACCGAGCTCCTACAATGAGCAGTTCTTC,CASSLTLGPSSYNEQFF
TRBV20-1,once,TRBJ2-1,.,TGCAGTGCGCGGGACAGACCCTATCTCACGGAGCAGTTCTTC,CSARDRPYLTEQFF
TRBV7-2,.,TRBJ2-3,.,TGTGCCAGCAGCTTTTTGGCAGCCGATACGCAGTATTTT,CASSFLAADTQYF
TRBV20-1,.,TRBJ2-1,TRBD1,TGCAGTGCGAACAGGGGGTTGGGTGAGCAGTTCTTC,CSANRGLGEQFF
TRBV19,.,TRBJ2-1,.,TGTGCCAGTAGTATGGGATCTTTCAATGAGCAGTTCTTC,CASSMGSFNEQFF
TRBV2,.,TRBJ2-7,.,TGTGCCAGAAACCTTGGAGGGGAAGAGCAGTACTTC,CARNLGGEEQYF
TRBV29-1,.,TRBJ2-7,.,TGCAGCGTTGAAGGCACCATGACTGGCTCCTACGAGCAGTACTTC,CSVEGTMTGSYEQYF
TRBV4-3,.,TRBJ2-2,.,TGCGCCAGCAGCCAAGATCTAGGGGACACCGGGGAGCTGTTTTTT,CASSQDLGDTGELFF
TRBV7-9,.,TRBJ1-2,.,TGTGCCAGCAGCAAGTACACCTTC,CASSKYTF
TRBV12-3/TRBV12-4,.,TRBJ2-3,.,TGTGCCAGCAGCTTCGGGATGACAGATACGCAGTATTTT,CASSFGMTDTQYF
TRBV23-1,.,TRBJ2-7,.,TGCGCCAGCAGTCAATTATGGCAGGCGATCGAGGAGCAGTACTTC,CASSQLWQAIEEQYF
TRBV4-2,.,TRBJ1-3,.,TGTGCCAGCAGCCAAGATCCCGATCTTGGAAACACCATATATTTT,CASSQDPDLGNTIYF
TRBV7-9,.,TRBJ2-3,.,TGTGCCAGCAGCTTAGAGCGCAGTCCAGATACGCAGTATTTT,CASSLERSPDTQYF
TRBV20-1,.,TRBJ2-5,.,TGCAGTGCTAGAGGTGGGGGTTTGGCCAGAGAGACCCAGTACTTC,CSARGGGLARETQYF
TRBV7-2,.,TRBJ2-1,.,TGTGCCAGCAGTTTTCCTTTTACAGCGGGCCTCTACAATGAGCAGTTCTTC,CASSFPFTAGLYNEQFF
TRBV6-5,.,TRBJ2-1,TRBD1,TGTGCCAGCAGTTTGACAGGGACCTACAATGAGCAGTTCTTC,CASSLTGTYNEQFF
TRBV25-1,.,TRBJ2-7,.,TGTGCCAGCAGTGAGCCAGGGGACGAGCAGTACTTC,CASSEPGDEQYF
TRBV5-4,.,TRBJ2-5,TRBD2,TGTGCCAGCAGCTCCGGGACTAGCGGGGGGGAAGAGACCCAGTACTTC,CASSSGTSGGEETQYF
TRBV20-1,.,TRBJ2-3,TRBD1,TGCAGTGCTAGAGCAGGGGGAGATACGCAGTATTTT,CSARAGGDTQYF
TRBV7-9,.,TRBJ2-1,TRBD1,TGTGCCAGCAGCCAGGGACAGGGGGCAGAAAATGAGCAGTTCTTC,CASSQGQGAENEQFF
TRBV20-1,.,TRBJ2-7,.,TGCAGTGCCGTGGGGCGAGATAATTACGAGCAGTACTTC,CSAVGRDNYEQYF
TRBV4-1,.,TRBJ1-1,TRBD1,TGCGCCAGCAGCCGACCGGGACAGAAAGCTGAAGCTTTCTTT,CASSRPGQKAEAFF
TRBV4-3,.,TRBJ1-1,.,TGCGCCAGCAGCCAAGATTGGAGAGACAGTGAAGCTTTCTTT,CASSQDWRDSEAFF
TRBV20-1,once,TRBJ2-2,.,TGCAGTGCTAGAGATCTCACAGAGAACACCGGGGAGCTGTTTTTT,CSARDLTENTGELFF
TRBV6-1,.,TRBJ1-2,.,TGTGCCAGCAGCGCCCTAGGCGCTACCGGAATAAGCTATGGCTACACCTTC,CASSALGATGISYGYTF
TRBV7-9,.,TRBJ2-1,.,TGTGCCAGCAGCTTAATTGCAGGGGACAATGAGCAGTTCTTC,CASSLIAGDNEQFF
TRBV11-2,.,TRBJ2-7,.,TGTGCCAGCCGCCAAGGGTTCAGGGACTACGAGCAGTACTTC,CASRQGFRDYEQYF
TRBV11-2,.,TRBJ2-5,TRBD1,TGTGCCAGCAGCTCCTCGATCGGGACAGGGTACCAAGAGACCCAGTACTTC,CASSSSIGTGYQETQYF
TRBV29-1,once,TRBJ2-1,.,TGCAGCGTTGAGTGGGCCAGCTCCTACAATGAGCAGTTCTTC,CSVEWASSYNEQFF
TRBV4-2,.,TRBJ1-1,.,TGTGCCAGCAGCCAAGATCTTCCCACTGAAGCTTTCTTT,CASSQDLPTEAFF
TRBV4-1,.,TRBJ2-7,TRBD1,TGCGCCAGCAGCCAGAAGGGGACAGGGTGGGACGAGCAGTACTTC,CASSQKGTGWDEQYF
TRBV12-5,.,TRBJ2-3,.,TGTGCTAGTCGGAGAGGCACAGATACGCAGTATTTT,CASRRGTDTQYF
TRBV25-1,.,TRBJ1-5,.,TGTGCCAGCAGTGATCCTCCGACAGGACCAATTCCCCTTCAGCCCCAGCATTTT,CASSDPPTGPIPLQPQHF
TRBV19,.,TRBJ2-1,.,TGTGCCAGTAGTTGGGTATTCGGCGGGGAGAGCTCCTACAATGAGCAGTTCTTC,CASSWVFGGESSYNEQFF
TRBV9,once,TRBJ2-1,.,TGTGCCAGCACCGTAGGGAGTAGTCACATCAATGAGCAGTTCTTC,CASTVGSSHINEQFF
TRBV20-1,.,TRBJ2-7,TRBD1,TGCAGTGCTAGAGTCGGGACAGTTCAAGAGCAGTACTTC,CSARVGTVQEQYF
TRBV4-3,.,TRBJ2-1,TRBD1,TGCGCCAGCAGCCCTACAAGGGGACAGGGGGCTATCCCCTACAATGAGCAGTTCTTC,CASSPTRGQGAIPYNEQFF
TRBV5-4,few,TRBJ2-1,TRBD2,TGTGCCAGCAGCTCACGACTATTAGCGGGAAGAGAAGACGATGAGCAGTTCTTC,CASSSRLLAGREDDEQFF
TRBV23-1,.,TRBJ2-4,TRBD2,TGCGCCAGCAGTTACTATAGCGGGGGCGATAAAGCCAAAAACATTCAGTACTTC,CASSYYSGGDKAKNIQYF
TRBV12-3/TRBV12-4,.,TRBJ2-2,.,TGTGCCAGCAGTTTAGAGGCTTGGCCCACCGGGGAGCTGTTTTTT,CASSLEAWPTGELFF
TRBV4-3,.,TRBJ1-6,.,TGCGCCAGCAGCGAGAGTTGGGCAGGCCCAAGCTCCTATAATTCACCCCTCCACTTT,CASSESWAGPSSYNSPLHF
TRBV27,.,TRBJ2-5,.,TGTGCCAGCAGTTTAAGCGGAGAGCGGAACCTAGAGACCCAGTACTTC,CASSLSGERNLETQYF
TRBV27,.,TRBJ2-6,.,TGTGCCAGCAGTCGGGGGACGGTACACCCTGGGGCCAACGTCCTGACTTTC,CASSRGTVHPGANVLTF
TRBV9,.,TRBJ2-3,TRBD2,TGTGCCAGCAGCGTAGGGGGAGGGTACACAGATACGCAGTATTTT,CASSVGGGYTDTQYF
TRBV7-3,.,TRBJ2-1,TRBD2,TGTGCCAGCAGCTTAAGCTCGACTAGCTTCTATTACAATGAGCAGTTCTTC,CASSLSSTSFYYNEQFF
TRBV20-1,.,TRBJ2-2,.,TGCAGTGCTAGTCTCCCAGGGACAGCGGGTCCCGGGGAGCTGTTTTTT,CSASLPGTAGPGELFF
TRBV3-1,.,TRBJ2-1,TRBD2,TGTGCCAGCAGCCAAACTAGCGGGGGCTTTCATGGCTCCTACAATGAGCAGTTCTTC,CASSQTSGGFHGSYNEQFF